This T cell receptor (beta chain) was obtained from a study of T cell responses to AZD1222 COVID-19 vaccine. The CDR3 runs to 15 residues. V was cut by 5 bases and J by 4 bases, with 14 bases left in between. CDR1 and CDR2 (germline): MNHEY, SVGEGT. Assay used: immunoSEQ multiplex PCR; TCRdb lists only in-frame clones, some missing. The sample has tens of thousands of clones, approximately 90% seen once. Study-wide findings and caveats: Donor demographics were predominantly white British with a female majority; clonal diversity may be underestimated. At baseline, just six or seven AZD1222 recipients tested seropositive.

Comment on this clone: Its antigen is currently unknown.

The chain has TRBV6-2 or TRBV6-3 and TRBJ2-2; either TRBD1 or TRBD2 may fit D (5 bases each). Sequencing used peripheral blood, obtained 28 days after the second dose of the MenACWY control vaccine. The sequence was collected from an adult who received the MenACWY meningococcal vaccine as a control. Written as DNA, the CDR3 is TGTGCCAGCAGTCGAATTACGGGGCCCACCGGGGAGCTGTTTTTT. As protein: CASSRITGPTGELFF.